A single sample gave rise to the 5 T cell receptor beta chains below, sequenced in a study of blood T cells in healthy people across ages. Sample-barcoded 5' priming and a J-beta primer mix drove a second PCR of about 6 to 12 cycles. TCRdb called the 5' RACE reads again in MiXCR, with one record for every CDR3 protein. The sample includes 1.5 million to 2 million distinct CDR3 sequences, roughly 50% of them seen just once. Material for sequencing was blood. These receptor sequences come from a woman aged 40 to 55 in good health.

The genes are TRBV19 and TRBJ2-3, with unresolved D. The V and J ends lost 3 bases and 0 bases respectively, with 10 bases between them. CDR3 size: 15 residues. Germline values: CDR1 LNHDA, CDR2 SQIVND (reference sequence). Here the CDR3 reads CASSIVGSSTDTQYF. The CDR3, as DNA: TGTGCCAGTAGTATTGTTGGCTCTAGCACAGATACGCAGTATTTT.

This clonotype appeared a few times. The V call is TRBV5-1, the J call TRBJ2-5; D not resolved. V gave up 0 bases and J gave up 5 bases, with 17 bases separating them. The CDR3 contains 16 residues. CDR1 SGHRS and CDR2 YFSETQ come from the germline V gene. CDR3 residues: CASSLAPSGPRETQYF. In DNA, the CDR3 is TGCGCCAGCAGCTTGGCCCCTTCGGGTCCCCGGGAGACCCAGTACTTC.

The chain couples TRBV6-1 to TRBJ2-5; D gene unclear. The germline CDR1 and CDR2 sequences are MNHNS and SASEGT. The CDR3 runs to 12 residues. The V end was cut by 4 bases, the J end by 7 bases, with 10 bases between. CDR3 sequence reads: CASSALFGTQYF. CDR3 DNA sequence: TGTGCCAGCAGTGCCCTGTTCGGGACCCAGTACTTC.

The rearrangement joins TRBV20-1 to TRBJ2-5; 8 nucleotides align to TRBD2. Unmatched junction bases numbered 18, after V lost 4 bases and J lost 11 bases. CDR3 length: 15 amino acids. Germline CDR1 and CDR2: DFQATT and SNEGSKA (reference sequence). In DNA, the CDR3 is TGCAGTGCTACCCATACTAGCGGCCCCTACAATGAGCAGTACTTC. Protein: CSATHTSGPYNEQYF.

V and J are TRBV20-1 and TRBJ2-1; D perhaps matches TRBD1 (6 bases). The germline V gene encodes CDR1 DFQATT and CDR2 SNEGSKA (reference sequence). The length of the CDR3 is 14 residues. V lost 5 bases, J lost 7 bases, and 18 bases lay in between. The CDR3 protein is CSAGSPGQRNEQFF. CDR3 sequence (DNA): TGCAGTGCTGGATCACCGGGACAACGTAATGAGCAGTTCTTC.